This T cell receptor (beta chain) was sequenced in a study of cytomegalovirus exposure and HLA in healthy donors (dated by TCRdb to about 2017). At the level of the whole study: An earlier analysis of several hundred of the donors reported approximately 300 Gb of sequence data and 95 million to 130 million unique TCR beta sequences obtained from around 190 million T cells. An early release that covered around 590 HLA-typed donors contained about 300 gigabases of sequencing data and 75 million to 100 million unique TCR sequences. Among the 398 genotyped donors, under 90% belonged to the genetic ancestry cluster associated with self-reported Caucasian donors. The study aimed to test whether signatures of past pathogen exposure could be identified by cataloging public T cell receptors. The T cell repertoires of under 750 subjects were profiled by immunosequencing and related to cytomegalovirus serostatus. In addition to the first cohort of about 650 subjects, a separate validation cohort of approximately 120 different subjects was used. The study combined high-throughput TCR immunosequencing, statistical association of individual TCRs with disease status, and machine learning to predict cytomegalovirus infection status. In a later analysis, previously published TCR beta repertoires from 666 donors were re-analyzed and high-resolution HLA genotyping was added so that TCR occurrence patterns could be studied. Rather than using new phenotypic data, the later analysis identified candidate immune exposures from TCR beta sequences and from how often those sequences occurred across donors. To decide whether each TCR beta V gene segment behaved as functional or pseudogenic, an earlier analysis of nearly 600 of the donors relied on high-throughput TCR beta sequencing. Donor age, sex, ethnicity and CMV serostatus were compiled together with the repertoire data. A later genetic analysis used genome-wide SNP genotypes for about 65% of the roughly 700 donors, treating that subset as a discovery cohort. Every repertoire in the discovery cohort had been generated on one and the same sequencing platform. Class I and class II HLA loci were covered by the typing at four-digit resolution. Typing coverage differed by locus: A, B, C, DRB1 and DQB1 were typed in roughly 620-630 donors, DQA1 in 500 to 550, DPA1 in 606, and DPB1 in just under 490. Because of strong linkage in the cohort, five DR-DQ haplotypes were treated as single units for association and clustering. Across approximately 420 genotyped donors of the cohort, an average of 235,054 unique TCR beta nucleotide sequences per donor were sequenced, and roughly 18% of those sequences were non-productive. Study-wide conclusions, independent of this receptor: It was suggested by the authors that the approach could potentially be generalized to other disease states and immunological phenotypes. Because counts were too low, seventeen rarely observed V segments, including chromosome 9 orphons, were excluded from the earlier analysis of 500 to 700 of the donors. In the study, 150 to 200 TCR beta chains were listed as associated with cytomegalovirus. Linkage disequilibrium might explain the correlated functional status among segregating V segments, but an unknown experimental factor could not be excluded. HLA typing was unavailable for some donors at each locus, so association tests used only the typed subset. In a later genetic analysis, a missense DCLRE1C variant was associated with V-gene and J-gene trimming of TCR beta chains, and the association was replicated in an independent cohort. Across donors, most TCR sequences were observed very rarely, whereas some public TCRs were present in many individuals. In a later analysis, HLA-associated TCR beta chains showed more clonal expansion and lower generation probabilities than non-associated chains that were equally common. Only TCR beta chains were sequenced in this cohort, and the absence of alpha or paired-chain data limited detectable features. A group of highly shared sequence variants was considered likely to be a technical artifact of the sequencing pipeline. When HLA alleles, especially DR and DQ, strongly co-occurred, attributing TCR associations to individual alleles was difficult. Immune exposure information for the cohort was limited to CMV serostatus. A few of the identified cytomegalovirus-associated TCR beta chains were confirmed in vitro to be specific for cytomegalovirus antigens. In an earlier analysis of around 600 of the donors, most TCR beta V segments appeared in productive rearrangements about 87% or about 30% of the time, broadly matching IMGT annotations. A further reported finding was that TCR beta sequences accurately predicted the HLA-A and HLA-B alleles for most subjects in the first cohort. In both the original and validation cohorts, the classifier was reported to diagnose cytomegalovirus status with high specificity and sensitivity. According to a later analysis, parvovirus B19, influenza, CMV and Epstein-Barr virus appeared linked to several top co-occurrence clusters. At a false discovery rate of 0.05, a later analysis linked under 20,000 TCR beta sequences to specific HLA alleles. The presence/absence analyses assumed that sequencing depth was roughly uniform across donors, and that assumption may not be true. In a later analysis, most CMV-associated TCR beta chains were found to appear HLA-restricted, with HLA associations seemingly driven largely by CMV exposure. A later genetic analysis reported fewer N-insertions in productive TCRs among donors in an Asian-associated ancestry cluster than the 666-donor mean. In a later analysis, the rate of TCR association differed among HLA loci, with DRB1 alleles having the most associated TCRs and HLA-C alleles having the fewest. Some IMGT-functional V segments, including TRBV6-2 and TRBV6-3, could not be distinguished by the 87-base-pair reads and were therefore excluded.

Concerning this clone: The antigen it binds to is not known. No qualities accompany the bases; no much larger clone lies one base away.

Libraries were built with the immunoSEQ multiplex PCR assay. The multiplex PCR relied on a mix of 60 forward primers for TCR Vbeta segments and 13 reverse primers for TCR Jbeta segments. The CDR3 region of rearranged TCR beta genes was amplified from genomic DNA by a multiplex PCR assay. Amplified TCR beta libraries were sequenced as 87-base-pair reads on the Illumina HiSeq System. Per the authors' processing: Across the 670 or so repertoires, a later analysis counted about 81 million unique TCR beta chains, around 11 million of which were shared by at least two donors. A nearest-neighbor algorithm error-corrected the raw reads and collapsed the reads into unique sequences, merging closely related sequences to remove PCR and sequencing errors. To assign V, D and J gene segments, CDR3 sequences were aligned to IMGT reference sequences. For a sequence to be retained, a match of at least six nucleotides was required to both a V gene segment and a J gene segment. Rearrangements were called productive when the CDR3 lacked stop codons and stayed in frame with V and J; all others were non-productive. Following IMGT convention, CDR3 was defined as the stretch from the second conserved V-encoded cysteine up to the conserved J-encoded phenylalanine. The earlier analysis of some 580 of the donors excluded any sequence lacking an unambiguous match to a single V gene segment. In an earlier analysis of around 600 of the donors, V segments were called functional above 56.7% productive rearrangements and were called segregating when the between-donor standard deviation exceeded 5%. A statistical classification framework was built for diagnosing cytomegalovirus status from the catalog of TCR beta chain sequences. V and J gene assignment, in a later analysis, came from comparing TCR nucleotide sequences with IMGT/GENE-DB human TR gene sequences. Using the TCRdist pipeline, a later analysis assigned CDR3 sequences along with most-parsimonious VDJ recombination scenarios. In a later analysis, every TCR beta chain was defined by the combination of its CDR3 amino acid sequence and its V-gene family, and reads without a unique V-gene family were dropped. To address suspected cross-contamination and a sequencing artifact, a later analysis removed approximately 600 highly shared, low-generation-probability nucleotide sequences. A later analysis calculated a clonal expansion index for each public chain from normalized within-repertoire ranks of inferred template counts. A later analysis computed generation probabilities with a VDJ recombination model fitted to out-of-frame rearrangements, and checked the results against IGoR. A later analysis scored TCR-TCR, TCR-HLA and TCR-CMV co-occurrence with hypergeometric tests, applying a repertoire-size bias correction to TCR pairs. To estimate false discovery rates, a later analysis permuted the HLA or CMV assignments 20 times. In a later analysis, co-occurring TCRs were grouped using DBSCAN, and TCRdist sequence similarity was added for clustering within HLA-allele-positive subsets. Repertoires with fewer than 30,000 or more than 120,000 public chains, plus five repertoires with anomalous nucleotide sharing, were excluded from co-occurrence clustering. This immuneACCESS table, as held by TCRdb, lists in-frame sequences with V and J called but not all clones. Of the missing ones, under half trace to an unresolved V gene in checked studies; the others have no known cause. The V and J calls and the clone size are those of that table, but D and trimming were determined from the DNA. This sample comprises 150,000 to 200,000 clones, 60% to 85% of them detected only once. Approximately 3.4% of the sample comes from the top ten.

Reading from cysteine to phenylalanine, the CDR3 counts 15 amino acids. Just the 45-base CDR3 DNA is kept, in frame starting at base 1. V is cut back by 2 bases and J by 3 bases, with 4 bases in the junction unmatched. CDR1 and CDR2, per the germline V gene, are MNHEY and SVGAGI. The cohort was made up of about 610 healthy bone marrow donors. Cohort members were all nominally healthy when sampled, although unrecorded immune exposures were likely present. The donor was CMV seronegative and was included in the group of around 320 seronegative cohort members. Every donor gave a peripheral blood sample, and the peripheral blood mononuclear cells from that sample were used for TCR beta sequencing. The Qiagen DNeasy Blood Extraction Kit was used to extract genomic DNA from the blood cell samples.

Recombination connected TRBV6-5 to TRBJ2-3; a stretch of 8 junction bases matches TRBD1. The sequenced material came from PBMCs. The receptor was derived from a female donor in good health and CMV-seronegative. The nucleotides read TGTGCCAGCAGTTACAGCAGGGGGCGAACAGATACGCAGTATTTT. Its product reads: CASSYSRGRTDTQYF.